Listed below are T cell receptor beta chains from one sample, sequenced in a study of blood T cells in healthy people across ages. TCRdb reprocessed the 5' RACE reads with MiXCR, giving one entry per CDR3 protein. Of 700,000 to 800,000 distinct CDR3 sequences listed, roughly 41% are singletons. Sequenced: blood. All receptors come from a woman in her fifties or sixties in good health. Both conserved end residues are part of each CDR3. The D gene is left open where the match is weak. The size entry is marked missing in some rows and otherwise reads once, few, many or a size class.

d_call clone_size j_call v_call cdr3_nt cdr3_aa
. many TRBJ2-5 TRBV29-1 TGCAGCTTTGGGGGGTTGGAGACCCAGTACTTC CSFGGLETQYF
. . TRBJ1-2 TRBV3-1 TGTGCCAGCAGCCACGAGACAGTGTATGTCGGCTACACCTTC CASSHETVYVGYTF
. . TRBJ1-5 TRBV2 TGTGCCAGCAGGTCGGGGCTCATTAGCAATCAGCCCCAGCATTTT CASRSGLISNQPQHF
. . TRBJ1-2 TRBV2 TGTGCCACCCGGCCTAATGGGGCCAACGGTGGCTACACCTTC CATRPNGANGGYTF
TRBD1 few TRBJ1-1 TRBV5-5 TGTGCCAGCAGCATCGGGACAGCCACTGAAGCTTTCTTT CASSIGTATEAFF
TRBD1 few TRBJ2-1 TRBV2 TGTGCCAGCAGTGAAAGGGGACAGGGGGCCGGTGAGCAGTTCTTC CASSERGQGAGEQFF
TRBD2 few TRBJ2-5 TRBV28 TGTGCCAGCAGGGCGGGACTAGCGAGCTCGTCCCAGTACTTC CASRAGLASSSQYF
. . TRBJ1-6 TRBV3-1 TGTGCCAGCAGCCAAGGTCGAGGGGAATCACCCCTCCACTTT CASSQGRGESPLHF
. . TRBJ2-3 TRBV21-1 TGTGCCAGCAGCAAAGTCCCCAGGAGGGGAACAGATACGCAGTATTTT CASSKVPRRGTDTQYF
TRBD2 few TRBJ2-5 TRBV11-2 TGTGCCAGCAGCCGGACTAGCGGGGCCACCGAGACCCAGTACTTC CASSRTSGATETQYF
TRBD2 . TRBJ2-3 TRBV20-1 TGCAGTCCGGGACTAGCTCGAACAGATACGCAGTATTTT CSPGLARTDTQYF
. . TRBJ1-1 TRBV6-1 TGTGCCAGCAGGGCCAGGAGGGAAAACACTGAAGCTTTCTTT CASRARRENTEAFF
TRBD2 . TRBJ2-1 TRBV25-1 TGTGCCAGCCTAGCGGAGGAGTACAATGAGCAGTTCTTC CASLAEEYNEQFF
. . TRBJ2-3 TRBV6-1 TGTGCCAGCAGGTGGGATACAGGCACAGATACGCAGTATTTT CASRWDTGTDTQYF
TRBD1 . TRBJ2-1 TRBV2 TGTGCCAGCAGTGAACCGCATGGGACAGGGCACAATGAGCAGTTCTTC CASSEPHGTGHNEQFF
. few TRBJ2-1 TRBV9 TGTGCCTGCAGCGTAGACGACCTAGGGACCCGCTCCTACAATGAGCAGTTCTTC CACSVDDLGTRSYNEQFF
. . TRBJ1-4 TRBV29-1 TGCAGCGTTTGGATCGGAGATAATGAAAAACTGTTTTTT CSVWIGDNEKLFF
TRBD2 . TRBJ2-7 TRBV2 TGTGCCAGCAGTTCCGATAATACTAGCGGCGAGCAGTACTTC CASSSDNTSGEQYF
. few TRBJ1-2 TRBV13 TGTGCCAGCAGCTTAGTGCCCAACTATGGCTACACCTTC CASSLVPNYGYTF
TRBD2 . TRBJ2-2 TRBV20-1 TGCAGTGCTAGAGAAGGCCTAGCGGGGCACGGGGAGCTGTTTTTT CSAREGLAGHGELFF
. many TRBJ2-1 TRBV29-1 TGCAGCGCTGGCCGGGAATACAATGAGCAGTTCTTC CSAGREYNEQFF
TRBD2 . TRBJ2-3 TRBV7-3 TGTGCCAGCAGCTTAAACCCAGCGGGGAGCACAGATACGCAGTATTTT CASSLNPAGSTDTQYF
. . TRBJ1-1 TRBV5-1 TGCGCCAGCAGCTTGTCCCCCGCTAACACTGAAGCTTTCTTT CASSLSPANTEAFF
. few TRBJ2-5 TRBV5-1 TGCGCCAGCAGCTTGGGGGCACTAAGACAAGAGACCCAGTACTTC CASSLGALRQETQYF
. few TRBJ1-4 TRBV29-1 TGCAGTGTACGGGAAGAGGATGAAAAACTGTTTTTT CSVREEDEKLFF
TRBD1 once TRBJ1-2 TRBV9 TGCGCCAGCAGCGTAGCTTCGGTACAGGGGTCTGGCTACACCTTC CASSVASVQGSGYTF
TRBD2 many TRBJ2-1 TRBV29-1 TGCAGCGTTGATGAGATAGCGGGGGGGCGTAATGAGCAGTTCTTC CSVDEIAGGRNEQFF
. . TRBJ1-1 TRBV14 TGTGCCAGCAGCCAGCTAGAGGACACTGAAGCTTTCTTT CASSQLEDTEAFF
. . TRBJ1-2 TRBV25-1 TGTGCCAGCAGTGCCGGACATTTCTATGGCTACACCTTC CASSAGHFYGYTF
. many TRBJ2-7 TRBV7-6 TGTGCCAGCACCGATTCTGTAGGAGGGTCCTACGAGCAGTACTTC CASTDSVGGSYEQYF
. few TRBJ1-2 TRBV27 TGTGCCAGCAGTGACCGGGACACTCATCCTCCCTATGGCTACACCTTC CASSDRDTHPPYGYTF
. . TRBJ2-3 TRBV20-1 TGCAGTGCTAGAGATCCCACAGATACGCAGTATTTT CSARDPTDTQYF
TRBD2 . TRBJ2-3 TRBV20-1 TGCAGTGCCGTGGGACTAGCGGGGAAAGATACGCAGTATTTT CSAVGLAGKDTQYF
. once TRBJ1-2 TRBV5-1 TGCGCCAGCAGCTTGGCCTTCGCAGGGAACTATGGCTACACCTTC CASSLAFAGNYGYTF
. few TRBJ1-6 TRBV7-9 TGTGCCAGCAGCCGAACACAGGGCTCGCGTGATAATTCACCCCTCCACTTT CASSRTQGSRDNSPLHF
. . TRBJ2-3 TRBV2 TGTGCCAGCAGTTCCTCTGGGGGCCCGACGGGCACAGATACGCAGTATTTT CASSSSGGPTGTDTQYF
TRBD2 . TRBJ2-4 TRBV5-6 TGTGCCAGCAACCCCTCAGGGAGGGGACTAGCCAAAAACATCCAGTACTTC CASNPSGRGLAKNIQYF
TRBD1 . TRBJ2-7 TRBV25-1 TGTGCCAGCGGCAGGACAGGGGCCGGTTACGAGCAGTACTTC CASGRTGAGYEQYF
. . TRBJ2-1 TRBV5-6 TGTGCCAGCAGCTTGCCCCACGGGGCCCAAGAGCAGTTCTTC CASSLPHGAQEQFF
. . TRBJ1-1 TRBV3-1 TGTGCCAGTCAAACCTCGGGGTGGGACACTGAAGCTTTCTTT CASQTSGWDTEAFF
TRBD1 . TRBJ2-5 TRBV6-1 TGTGCCATCTGGAGAGGCCGGACAGGGGTAGAAGAGCAGTACTTC CAIWRGRTGVEEQYF
. many TRBJ2-3 TRBV12-5 . CASGITGVPGTQYF
. once TRBJ2-7 TRBV10-3 TGTGCCATCAAGGGGGGTATGTTCGGCGAGCAGTACTTC CAIKGGMFGEQYF
. . TRBJ2-5 TRBV6-6 TGTGCCAGCAGTTACGACAGTACCCTTGGGGAGACCCAGTACTTC CASSYDSTLGETQYF
TRBD1 many TRBJ1-2 TRBV9 TGTGCCAGCAGCGTAGCTCAGGGGGCGGATGATGGCTACACCTTC CASSVAQGADDGYTF
TRBD1 few TRBJ2-3 TRBV25-1 TGTGCCAGCAGTCATAACAGGGGGGTCCCAGATACGCAGTATTTT CASSHNRGVPDTQYF
TRBD1 few TRBJ2-6 TRBV6-2/TRBV6-3 TGTGCCAGCAGCCGTAACAGGGGCCTCAGCTCTGGGGCCAACGTCCTGACTTTC CASSRNRGLSSGANVLTF
. . TRBJ2-1 TRBV5-6 TGTGCCAGCAGCTTGCCCCGGGACAACAACAATGAGCAGTTCTTC CASSLPRDNNNEQFF
. few TRBJ2-7 TRBV5-1 TGCGCCAGCAGCTTATCGACCCAGGTAGGAGTATCCTACGAGCAGTACTTC CASSLSTQVGVSYEQYF
. . TRBJ2-7 TRBV7-8 TGTGCCAGCAGCTTACTCGAGGGTTCCTACAATGAGCAGTACTTC CASSLLEGSYNEQYF
. . TRBJ1-6 TRBV20-1 TGCAGTGCTAGAGATGGGGGGTACGGTAATTCACCCCTCCACTTT CSARDGGYGNSPLHF
. . TRBJ1-4 TRBV7-8 TGTGCCAGCAGCCTTTTGGTCCAGGGTATTACGACTAATGAAAAACTGTTTTTT CASSLLVQGITTNEKLFF
TRBD2 . TRBJ2-5 TRBV6-2/TRBV6-3 TGTGCCAGCGGCAATAGAGCGGGAAGGCCCGCAGAGACCCAGTACTTC CASGNRAGRPAETQYF
TRBD1 many TRBJ2-7 TRBV29-1 TGCAGCGTTATAGCAGGGGGCGCGGGGGAGCAGTACTTC CSVIAGGAGEQYF
TRBD2 . TRBJ2-1 TRBV7-2 TGTGCCAGCAGCCAACCGGGACTAGCGCGGAATGAGCAGTTCTTC CASSQPGLARNEQFF
. . TRBJ1-6 TRBV2 TGTGCCAGCAGTGAAGCGGGGGGCAGAGCGAATTCACCCCTCCACTTT CASSEAGGRANSPLHF
. . TRBJ1-2 TRBV20-1 TGCAGTGCTAGGAGGGGGGGAGTAGATGACTATGGCTACACCTTC CSARRGGVDDYGYTF
. . TRBJ2-3 TRBV21-1 TGTGCCAGCAGCAACGCACTAGTATGCACAGATACGCAGTATTTT CASSNALVCTDTQYF
TRBD1 . TRBJ1-2 TRBV12-3/TRBV12-4 TGTGCCAGCACCCTACAGGGGACCTATGGCTACACCTTC CASTLQGTYGYTF
TRBD1 . TRBJ2-5 TRBV6-6 TGTGCCAGCAGTCTAAACCGGGACAGGGTTCGCCAAGAGACCCAGTACTTC CASSLNRDRVRQETQYF